The 6 T cell receptor beta chains below come from one sample, sequenced in a study of T cell changes during pregnancy in multiple sclerosis. TCRdb's table, derived via immunoSEQ multiplex PCR, lists solely in-frame clones and lacks some. Found here are about 110,000 clones, 91% of them singletons; the top ten hold around 1.6%. The specimen was peripheral blood, collected before pregnancy. These receptors originate from a female donor with multiple sclerosis, enrolled in a pregnancy study.

This chain uses TRBV14 with TRBJ1-1; tentatively, D is TRBD1 (6 bases). Germline V lookup: CDR1 SGHDN, CDR2 FVKESK. CDR3 length: 14 amino acids. V lost 11 bases, J lost 7 bases, and 23 bases lay in between. The CDR3 region is CAGTSTTGTLEAFF. CDR3 coding DNA: TGTGCCGGCACCAGTACAACCGGGACACTTGAAGCTTTCTTT. The entire variable domain, with the rest obtained from reference TRBV14 and TRBJ1-1, is as follows: EAGVTQFPSHSVIEKGQTVTLRCDPISGHDNLYWYRRVMGKEIKFLLHFVKESKQDESGMPNNRFLAERTGGTYSTLKVQPAELEDSGVYFCAGTSTTGTLEAFFGQGTRLTVV.

The J gene is TRBJ2-5, the V gene TRBV29-1; 8 bases are shared with TRBD1. The germline CDR1 and CDR2 sequences are SQVTM and ANQGSEA. The CDR3 has 13 residues. With 1 base clipped from V and 5 bases from J, the junction kept 3 bases outside the gene matches. CDR3 DNA sequence: TGCAGCGTTGAAGGGGCAGGGGGCGAGACCCAGTACTTC. This codes for CSVEGAGGETQYF.

This chain joins TRBV7-6 and TRBJ2-1, with 10 bases aligning to TRBD2. J lost 8 bases, V lost 4 bases, and 11 bases had no gene match. CDR1 is SGHVS, CDR2 FNYEAQ, per germline. The CDR3 length is 16 residues. The CDR3 nucleotides are TGTGCCAGCAGCTGGCCTGAAACTAGCGGGGCCCATGAGCAGTTCTTC. Translating it yields CASSWPETSGAHEQFF.

The rearrangement links TRBV27 to TRBJ1-2; 9 bases align to TRBD1. Unmatched junction bases numbered 7, after V lost 5 bases and J lost 6 bases. The CDR3 consists of 14 residues. CDR1 is MNHEY and CDR2 is SMNVEV in the germline V gene (reference sequence). The CDR3 DNA follows: TGTGCCAGCAGTCTTGACAGGGGGAAAAATGGCTACACCTTC. This translates into CASSLDRGKNGYTF.

This clone was detected only once. Relative to the germline gene, one junction end is altered; a read error may explain this. The chain is built from TRBV7-9 and TRBJ2-5, with a possible D match to TRBD1 (5 bases). Per the germline V gene, CDR1 is SEHNR and CDR2 is FQNEAQ (reference sequence). This CDR3 is built from 11 residues. The CDR3 DNA follows: TGTGCCAGCAGCTTAGCTGGGGCGAAGAACTTC. Amino acids: CASSLAGAKNF.

The chain uses TRBV18 and TRBJ1-1, with a possible D match to TRBD1 (6 bases). The CDR3 sequence is 16 residues long. The V and J ends lost 8 bases and 2 bases respectively, with 21 bases between them. CDR1 is KGHSH and CDR2 is LQKENI in the germline V gene. Written as DNA, the CDR3 is TGTGCCAGCACCCCGGGGGCGGGGAGGGGAAACACTGAAGCTTTCTTT. It is translated as CASTPGAGRGNTEAFF.